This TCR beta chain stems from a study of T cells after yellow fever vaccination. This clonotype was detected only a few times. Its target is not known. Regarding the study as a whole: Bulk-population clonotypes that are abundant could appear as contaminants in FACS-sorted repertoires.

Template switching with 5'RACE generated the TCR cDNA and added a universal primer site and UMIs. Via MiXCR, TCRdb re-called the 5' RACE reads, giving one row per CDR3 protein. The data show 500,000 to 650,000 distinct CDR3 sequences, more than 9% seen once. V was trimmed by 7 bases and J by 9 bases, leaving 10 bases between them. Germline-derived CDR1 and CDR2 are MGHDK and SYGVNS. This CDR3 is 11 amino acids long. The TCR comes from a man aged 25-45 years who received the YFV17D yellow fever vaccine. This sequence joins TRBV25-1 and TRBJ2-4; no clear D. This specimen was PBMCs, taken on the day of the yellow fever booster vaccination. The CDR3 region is CASKLGRIQYF. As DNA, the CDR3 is TGTGCCAGCAAACTCGGCCGCATTCAGTACTTC.